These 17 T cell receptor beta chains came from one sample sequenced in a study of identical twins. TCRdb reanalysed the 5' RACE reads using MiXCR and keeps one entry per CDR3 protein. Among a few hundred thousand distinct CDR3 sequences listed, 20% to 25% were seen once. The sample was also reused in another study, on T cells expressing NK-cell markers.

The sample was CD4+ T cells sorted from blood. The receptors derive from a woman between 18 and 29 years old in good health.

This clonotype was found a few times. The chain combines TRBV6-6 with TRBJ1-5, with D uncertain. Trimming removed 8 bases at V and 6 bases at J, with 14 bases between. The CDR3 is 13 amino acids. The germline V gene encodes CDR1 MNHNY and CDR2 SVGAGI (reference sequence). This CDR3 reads CASWLGTSQPQHF. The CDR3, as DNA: TGTGCCAGCTGGTTGGGAACAAGTCAGCCCCAGCATTTT.

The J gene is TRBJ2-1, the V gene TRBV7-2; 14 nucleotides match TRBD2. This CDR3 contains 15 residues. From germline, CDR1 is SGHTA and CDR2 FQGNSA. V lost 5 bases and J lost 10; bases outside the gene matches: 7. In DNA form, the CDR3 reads TGTGCCAGCAGCGCCGGACTAGCGGGAGGCGGGGAGCAGTTCTTC. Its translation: CASSAGLAGGGEQFF.

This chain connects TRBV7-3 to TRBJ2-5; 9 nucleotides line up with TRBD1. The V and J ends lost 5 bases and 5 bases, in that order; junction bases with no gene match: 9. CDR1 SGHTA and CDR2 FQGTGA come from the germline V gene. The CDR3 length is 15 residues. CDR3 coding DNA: TGTGCCAGCAGCCTGTCACAGGGGGCGTGGGAGACCCAGTACTTC. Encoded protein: CASSLSQGAWETQYF.

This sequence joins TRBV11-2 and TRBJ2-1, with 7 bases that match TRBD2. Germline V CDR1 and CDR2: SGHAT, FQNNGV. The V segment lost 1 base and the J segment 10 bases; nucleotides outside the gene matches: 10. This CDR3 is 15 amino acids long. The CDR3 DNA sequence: TGTGCCAGCAGCTTAGCCCTTAGGGCGGGAGAAGAGCAGTTCTTC. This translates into CASSLALRAGEEQFF.

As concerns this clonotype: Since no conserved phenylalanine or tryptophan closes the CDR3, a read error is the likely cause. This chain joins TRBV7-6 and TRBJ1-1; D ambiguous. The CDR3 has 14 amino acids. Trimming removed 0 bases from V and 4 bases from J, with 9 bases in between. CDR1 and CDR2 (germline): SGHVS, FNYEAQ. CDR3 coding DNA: TGTGCCAGCAGCTTAGCCGGGTCCCCCACTGAAGCTTTCCTT. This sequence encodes CASSLAGSPTEAFL.

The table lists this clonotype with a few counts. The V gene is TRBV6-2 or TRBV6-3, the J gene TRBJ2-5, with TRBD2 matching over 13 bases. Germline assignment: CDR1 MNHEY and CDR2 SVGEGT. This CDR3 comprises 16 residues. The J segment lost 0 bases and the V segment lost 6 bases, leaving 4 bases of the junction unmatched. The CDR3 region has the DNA TGTGCCAGCAGATCGACTAGCGGGAGGTACCAAGAGACCCAGTACTTC. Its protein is CASRSTSGRYQETQYF.

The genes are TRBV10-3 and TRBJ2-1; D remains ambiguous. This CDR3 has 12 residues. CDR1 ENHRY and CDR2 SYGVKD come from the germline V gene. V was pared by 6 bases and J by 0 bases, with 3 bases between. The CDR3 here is CAIRASYNEQFF. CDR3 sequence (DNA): TGTGCCATCAGGGCCTCCTACAATGAGCAGTTCTTC.

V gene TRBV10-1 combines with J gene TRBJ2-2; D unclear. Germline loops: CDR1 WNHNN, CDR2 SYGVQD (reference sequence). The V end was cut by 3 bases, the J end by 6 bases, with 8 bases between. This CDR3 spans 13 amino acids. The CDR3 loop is CASSEDGAGELFF. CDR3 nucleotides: TGCGCCAGCAGTGAAGACGGTGCCGGGGAGCTGTTTTTT.

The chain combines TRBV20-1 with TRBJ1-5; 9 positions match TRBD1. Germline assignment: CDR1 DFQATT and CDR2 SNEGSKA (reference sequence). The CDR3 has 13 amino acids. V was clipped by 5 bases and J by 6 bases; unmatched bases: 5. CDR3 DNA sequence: TGCAGTGCTGACAGGGGGATGGGTCAGCCCCAGCATTTT. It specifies CSADRGMGQPQHF.

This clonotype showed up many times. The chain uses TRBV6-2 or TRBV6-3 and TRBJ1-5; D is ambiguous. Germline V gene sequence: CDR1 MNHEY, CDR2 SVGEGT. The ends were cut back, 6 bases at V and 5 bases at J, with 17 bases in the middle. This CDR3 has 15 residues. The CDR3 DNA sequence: TGTGCCAGCAGCCGCATCGACACGCAATATCAGCCCCAGCATTTT. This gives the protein CASSRIDTQYQPQHF.

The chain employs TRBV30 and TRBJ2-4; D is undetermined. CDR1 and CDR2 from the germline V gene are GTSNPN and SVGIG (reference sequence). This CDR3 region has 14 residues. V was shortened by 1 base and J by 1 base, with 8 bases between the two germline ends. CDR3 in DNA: TGTGCCTGGAGTGGTGGTTGGGCCAAAAACATTCAGTACTTC. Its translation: CAWSGGWAKNIQYF.

The CDR3 protein is CASSEPGGPQYF. CDR3 DNA: TGTGCCAGCAGTGAACCGGGGGGCCCGCAGTATTTT. The chain uses TRBV2 and TRBJ2-3; D perhaps matches TRBD2 (7 bases). CDR1 is SNHLY and CDR2 is FYNNEI in the germline V gene. Trimming took off 2 bases at V and 10 bases at J, with 10 bases between the two ends. This CDR3 is built from 12 residues. The full variable domain, rest sourced from reference TRBV2 and TRBJ2-3, is EPEVTQTPSHQVTQMGQEVILRCVPISNHLYFYWYRQILGQKVEFLVSFYNNEISEKSEIFDDQFSVERPDGSNFTLKIRSTKLEDSAMYFCASSEPGGPQYFGPGTRLTVL.

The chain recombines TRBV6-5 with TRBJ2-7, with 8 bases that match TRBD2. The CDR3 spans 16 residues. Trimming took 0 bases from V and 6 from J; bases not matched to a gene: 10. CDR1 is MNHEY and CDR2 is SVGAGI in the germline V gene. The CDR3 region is CASSYSERSGTTEQYF. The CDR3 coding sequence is TGTGCCAGCAGTTACTCAGAACGTAGCGGGACCACCGAGCAGTACTTC.

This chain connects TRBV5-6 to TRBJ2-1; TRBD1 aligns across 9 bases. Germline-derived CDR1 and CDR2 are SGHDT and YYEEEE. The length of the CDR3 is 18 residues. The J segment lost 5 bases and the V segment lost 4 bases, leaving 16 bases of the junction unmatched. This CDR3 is CASSPLLIWTGVNNEQFF. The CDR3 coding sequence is TGTGCCAGCAGCCCCCTTCTCATCTGGACAGGGGTTAACAATGAGCAGTTCTTC.

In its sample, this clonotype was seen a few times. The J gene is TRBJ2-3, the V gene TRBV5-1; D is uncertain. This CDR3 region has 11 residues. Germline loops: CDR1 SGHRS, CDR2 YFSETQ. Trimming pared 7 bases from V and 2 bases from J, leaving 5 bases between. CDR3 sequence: CASQNTDTQYF. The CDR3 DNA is TGCGCCAGCCAAAACACAGATACGCAGTATTTT.

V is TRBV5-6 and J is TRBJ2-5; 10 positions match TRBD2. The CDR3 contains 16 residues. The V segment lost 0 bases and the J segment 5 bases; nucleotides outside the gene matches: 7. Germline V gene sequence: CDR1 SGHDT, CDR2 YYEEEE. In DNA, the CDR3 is TGTGCCAGCAGCTTGGAAAGCGGGAGGGCGAGGGAGACCCAGTACTTC. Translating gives CASSLESGRARETQYF.

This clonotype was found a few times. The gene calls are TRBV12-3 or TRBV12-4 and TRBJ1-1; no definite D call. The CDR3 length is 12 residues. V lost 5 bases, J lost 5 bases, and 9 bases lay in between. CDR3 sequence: CASSRSRTEAFF. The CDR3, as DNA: TGTGCCAGCAGTAGGTCCCGGACTGAAGCTTTCTTT.